The subject of this entry is one TCR beta chain. Its antigen is currently unknown. The data derive from a study of lymphopenia after photon versus proton radiotherapy. The assay was immunoSEQ multiplex PCR, and TCRdb's table has in-frame clones only and misses some. The sample shows tens of thousands of clones, approximately 87% of them seen only once. Study-wide points: Post-nadir diversity loss with photons came from oligoclonal expansion, particularly CD8+ Temra cells.

The TCR was taken from a woman in her 70s with pancreatic cancer. The specimen was peripheral blood, collected from a patient treated with proton-based radiotherapy.

The CDR3 nucleotides are TGTGCCAGCAGCTTAGGAGGGACAGGGGGCTCGAACACTGAAGCTTTCTTT. Translated, it gives CASSLGGTGGSNTEAFF. The V call is TRBV7-3, the J call TRBJ1-1; TRBD1 aligns across 12 bases. Germline CDR1 is SGHTA and CDR2 is FQGTGA. The CDR3 is made up of 17 amino acids. Trimming removed 2 bases from V and 1 base from J; junction bases left unmatched: 5.